Below, 16 T cell receptor beta chains from the same sample are listed, as sequenced in a study of CD8 T cells in ankylosing spondylitis. The antigens for these receptors are not known. A single record per CDR3 protein comes from TCRdb applying MiXCR to the 5' RACE reads. This sample carries fewer than 500,000 distinct CDR3 sequences, 20% to 25% of them seen once, and the ten largest clones take about 16%. Findings and caveats of the study: The study identified a TCR beta motif of seven or eight highly homologous variants that appeared characteristic of ankylosing spondylitis blood.

Sequences were obtained from blood, either unsorted or a sorted T cell fraction (not recorded which). Every receptor here comes from a male donor with ankylosing spondylitis.

V and J are TRBV28 and TRBJ1-1; D is possibly TRBD1 (5 bases). Trimming stripped 5 bases from V and 1 base from J, with 11 bases between. Germline lookup yields CDR1 MDHEN and CDR2 SYDVKM. The CDR3 covers 14 residues. The CDR3 is CASSTEDTNTEAFF. In DNA form, the CDR3 reads TGTGCCAGCAGTACCGAGGACACGAACACTGAAGCTTTCTTT. Complete variable domain (other parts from reference TRBV28 and TRBJ1-1): DVKVTQSSRYLVKRTGEKVFLECVQDMDHENMFWYRQDPGLGLRLIYFSYDVKMKEKGDIPEGYSVSREKKERFSLILESASTNQTSMYLCASSTEDTNTEAFFGQGTRLTVV.

This clonotype was counted many times. The junction departs from germline at one end; a sequencing error may be responsible. The chain combines TRBV7-2 with TRBJ2-1; D possibly corresponds to TRBD2 (5 bases). The germline gives CDR1 SGHTA, CDR2 FQGNSA. The CDR3 sequence is 14 residues long. The CDR3 here is CASSLASSYNEQFF. In nucleotides, the CDR3 is TGTGCCAGCAGTTTAGCGTCCTCCTACAATGAGCAGTTCTTC.

Only a few counts were recorded for this clonotype. The chain uses TRBV20-1 and TRBJ2-5; 9 bases align to TRBD1. The CDR3 totals 15 residues. Germline CDR1 is DFQATT and CDR2 is SNEGSKA (reference sequence). Trimming at V came to 6 bases and at J to 4 bases, leaving 12 bases not matched to a gene. The CDR3 sequence is CSAITQGARRETQYF. In DNA, the CDR3 is TGCAGTGCCATCACACAGGGGGCGCGGAGAGAGACCCAGTACTTC.

V usage is TRBV18 and J usage is TRBJ2-7, with 8 positions matching TRBD2. This CDR3 has 15 residues. J lost 2 bases, V lost 3 bases, and 6 bases had no gene match. Germline-derived CDR1 and CDR2 are KGHSH and LQKENI. Here the CDR3 reads CASSPLSSGTYEQYF. CDR3 in DNA: TGTGCCAGCTCACCGTTGAGTAGCGGGACCTACGAGCAGTACTTC.

The chain is built from TRBV5-1 and TRBJ2-7; TRBD2 matches 12 bases. The CDR3 consists of 14 residues. The V and J ends lost 4 bases and 5 bases, in that order; junction bases with no gene match: 4. Per the germline V gene, CDR1 is SGHRS and CDR2 is YFSETQ. This CDR3 reads CASSATSGSDEQYF. The CDR3 DNA is TGCGCCAGCAGCGCGACTAGCGGGAGCGACGAGCAGTACTTC.

This clonotype was found a few times. This rearrangement joins TRBV2 to TRBJ2-7; TRBD1 matches at 7 bases. V shed 4 bases and J 5 bases; nucleotides not matched to a gene: 5. CDR1 and CDR2 (germline): SNHLY, FYNNEI. CDR3 length equals 13 residues. The CDR3 DNA is TGTGCCAGCAGTGTAACAGGGGACCACGAGCAGTACTTC. Its translation is CASSVTGDHEQYF.

The sample holds a few counts of this clonotype. The rearrangement joins TRBV5-5 to TRBJ2-1, with D unclear. Germline V gives CDR1 SGHKS, CDR2 YYEKEE (reference sequence). CDR3 length: 16 amino acids. Trimming left V 4 bases short and J 6 bases short, with 20 bases between. The chain's CDR3 is CASSPGPPLFGNEQFF. The CDR3 DNA follows: TGTGCCAGCAGCCCCGGACCGCCATTGTTCGGCAATGAGCAGTTCTTC.

This clonotype was counted between two and nine times. The chain links TRBV9 to TRBJ2-7, with a tentative D call TRBD2 (5 bases). The CDR3 extends over 15 amino acids. Germline loops: CDR1 SGDLS, CDR2 YYNGEE. V lost 1 base, J lost 3 bases, and 14 bases lay in between. The CDR3 region is CASSVRSSPDYEQYF. The CDR3 DNA reads as TGTGCCAGCAGCGTAAGATCTAGCCCAGACTACGAGCAGTACTTC.

The chain couples TRBV18 to TRBJ1-1; 11 nucleotides align to TRBD1. The CDR3 has 14 amino acids. V lost 5 bases and J lost 3; bases outside the gene matches: 2. CDR1 and CDR2 from the germline V gene are KGHSH and LQKENI. The CDR3 region has the DNA TGTGCCAGCTCATCGGGACAGGGGGACACTGAAGCTTTCTTT. Amino acid sequence: CASSSGQGDTEAFF.

This clonotype was observed a handful of times. The J gene is TRBJ2-2, the V gene TRBV12-3 or TRBV12-4, with unresolved D. V lost 2 bases and J 0 bases, leaving 7 bases between the germline ends. The CDR3 has 15 amino acids. The CDR3 sequence: CASSLTEANTGELFF. The CDR3 coding sequence is TGTGCCAGCAGTTTAACGGAAGCGAACACCGGGGAGCTGTTTTTT.

This clonotype was seen a handful of times. The chain joins TRBV18 to TRBJ2-7; the D is unclear. Between the trimmed V and J ends, which lost 3 bases and 0 bases, there was a span of 12 bases. Per the germline V gene, CDR1 is KGHSH and CDR2 is LQKENI. The CDR3 is 15 amino acids. DNA of the CDR3: TGTGCCAGCTCACCGCCGTGGGATAGCTCCTACGAGCAGTACTTC. It yields the protein CASSPPWDSSYEQYF.

This clonotype was detected a few times. The rearrangement links TRBV20-1 to TRBJ1-1; maybe TRBD1 (5 bases). The CDR3 spans 14 residues. The germline CDR1 and CDR2 sequences are DFQATT and SNEGSKA (reference sequence). V was cut by 5 bases and J by 5 bases, with 18 bases left in between. CDR3 DNA: TGCAGTGCTCCAAAAAGGGATGGGGGGACTGAAGCTTTCTTT. This encodes CSAPKRDGGTEAFF.

The chain has TRBV2 and TRBJ2-1; the D gene could be TRBD1 or TRBD2 (5 bases each). CDR3 length: 15 amino acids. In germline, CDR1 is SNHLY, CDR2 FYNNEI. V was shortened by 4 bases and J by 6 bases, with 16 bases between the two germline ends. CDR3 residues: CASSAGTENRNEQFF. In DNA form, the CDR3 reads TGTGCCAGCAGTGCAGGGACGGAAAATCGCAATGAGCAGTTCTTC.

This clonotype was recorded many times. This chain links TRBV12-3 or TRBV12-4 with TRBJ2-3; TRBD1 is a possible D gene (8 bases). The CDR3 runs 15 residues. V was cut by 5 bases and J by 1 base, with 13 bases left in between. DNA of the CDR3: TGTGCCAGCAGTCCGGGGGGACAGGGCACAGATACGCAGTATTTT. Its protein product is CASSPGGQGTDTQYF.

The table lists this clonotype with a few counts. V is TRBV24-1 and J is TRBJ2-3; D is uncertain. Germline assignment: CDR1 KGHDR and CDR2 SFDVKD. Trimming removed 7 bases at V and 4 bases at J, with 17 bases between. This CDR3 has 15 amino acids. The CDR3 is CATRATGRSADTQYF. The CDR3 coding sequence is TGTGCCACCAGAGCCACGGGCCGTAGTGCAGATACGCAGTATTTT.

This rearrangement joins TRBV30 to TRBJ2-1; D is ambiguous. CDR1 is GTSNPN and CDR2 is SVGIG in the germline V gene (reference sequence). V was pared by 4 bases and J by 2 bases, with 12 bases between. This CDR3 has 14 residues. The CDR3 DNA reads as TGTGCCTGGACTTCTGGCTCAACCTACAATGAGCAGTTCTTC. It yields the protein CAWTSGSTYNEQFF.